A selection of T cell receptor beta chains follows, all from one sample in a study of shared clonotypes between healthy human individuals. The assay was immunoSEQ multiplex PCR, and TCRdb's table has in-frame clones only and misses some. The sample has around 2.3 million clones, around 95% seen once. The specimen sequenced was naive CD4+ T cells sorted from blood. These TCRs come from a man between 18 and 35 years old in good health. Both conserved end residues are part of each CDR3. The order of the fields is V gene, CDR3 length, clone size, D gene, CDR3 protein. D genes are given only for firm matches. Clone size appears in some rows only: once, few, many, or a class for an expanded clone.

V: TRBV5-1
length: 14
size: NA
D: TRBD1
CDR3: CASSLDRGSLEQYF

V: TRBV15
length: 18
size: NA
D: TRBD2
CDR3: CATSRDLASGGYTDTQYF

V: TRBV30
length: 15
size: NA
D: TRBD2
CDR3: CAWSRAGVRQETQYF

V: TRBV6-5
length: 12
size: NA
D: NA
CDR3: CASGAVGETQYF

V: TRBV6-5
length: 13
size: NA
D: NA
CDR3: CASSRRGDTEAFF

V: TRBV6-5
length: 15
size: once
D: NA
CDR3: CASSYGRVADTEAFF

V: TRBV6-1
length: 14
size: NA
D: NA
CDR3: CASSLGGSAYEQYF

V: TRBV7-8
length: 15
size: NA
D: NA
CDR3: CASSLEGHVSYEQYF

V: TRBV2
length: 17
size: NA
D: NA
CDR3: CASSEARGSGGLYTQYF

V: TRBV7-2
length: 16
size: NA
D: TRBD1
CDR3: CASSFPGTGKRTEAFF

V: TRBV5-1
length: 16
size: NA
D: TRBD2
CDR3: CASSLPPSGNLLEQYF

V: TRBV5-3
length: 15
size: NA
D: TRBD2
CDR3: CARSLGPGLAGVAFF

V: TRBV7-9
length: 12
size: NA
D: NA
CDR3: CASSLGAGEAFF

V: TRBV6-5
length: 15
size: NA
D: NA
CDR3: CASSQTEGFEYEQYF

V: TRBV28
length: 16
size: NA
D: NA
CDR3: CASSAYDSIAKDTQYF

V: TRBV6-1
length: 11
size: once
D: NA
CDR3: CASASGLPLHF

V: TRBV6-5
length: 15
size: NA
D: TRBD1
CDR3: CASRRQGAINSPLHF

V: TRBV5-1
length: 14
size: NA
D: NA
CDR3: CASSLVGGADTQYF

V: TRBV5-8
length: 15
size: NA
D: NA
CDR3: CASSLATVSNQPQHF

V: TRBV6-6
length: 15
size: NA
D: NA
CDR3: CASSYVAEKGGELFF

V: TRBV18
length: 16
size: NA
D: NA
CDR3: CASSPGDYLAKNIQYF

V: TRBV28
length: 13
size: few
D: NA
CDR3: CASSLRDNYGYTF

V: TRBV28
length: 13
size: NA
D: TRBD1
CDR3: CASSLDRDYGYTF

V: TRBV6-5
length: 15
size: NA
D: NA
CDR3: CASSYSVGAGETQYF

V: TRBV5-1
length: 14
size: NA
D: TRBD1
CDR3: CASSSWTGDSPLHF

V: TRBV5-1
length: 17
size: NA
D: NA
CDR3: CASSLERGRKSRYGYTF

V: TRBV6-1
length: 14
size: NA
D: TRBD1
CDR3: CASSLGQGANTIYF

V: TRBV27
length: 15
size: NA
D: TRBD1
CDR3: CASSSTGVGANVLTF

V: TRBV7-2
length: 14
size: NA
D: NA
CDR3: CASSYQGGPYEQYF

V: TRBV5-1
length: 13
size: NA
D: NA
CDR3: CASTQRETGELFF

V: TRBV6-1
length: 14
size: NA
D: NA
CDR3: CASSDAPPVVEAFF

V: TRBV9
length: 13
size: once
D: NA
CDR3: CASNRDTDYEQYF

V: TRBV5-6
length: 14
size: NA
D: NA
CDR3: CASSYLETGSEQYF

V: TRBV6-1
length: 15
size: NA
D: NA
CDR3: CASATSGWPTYEQYF

V: TRBV4-3
length: 15
size: NA
D: TRBD2
CDR3: CASSRTSGSSYEQYF

V: TRBV30
length: 14
size: NA
D: NA
CDR3: CAWNPGRDSGPQHF

V: TRBV28
length: 13
size: NA
D: NA
CDR3: CASSQGWNTEAFF

V: TRBV28
length: 15
size: NA
D: TRBD2
CDR3: CGAGASVETSYEQYF

V: TRBV4-3
length: 14
size: NA
D: NA
CDR3: CASSQGSRRDEQFF

V: TRBV2
length: 14
size: NA
D: TRBD1
CDR3: CASSRTGGNEKLFF

V: TRBV15
length: 16
size: NA
D: NA
CDR3: CATSRALAAGNQPQHF

V: TRBV5-1
length: 13
size: NA
D: NA
CDR3: CASSRGLSYEQYF

V: TRBV2
length: 11
size: NA
D: NA
CDR3: CASSSAYEQYF

V: TRBV7-2
length: 12
size: NA
D: NA
CDR3: CASSGYQETQYF

V: TRBV15
length: 15
size: NA
D: NA
CDR3: CATTQLRHLQETQYF

V: TRBV7-2
length: 15
size: NA
D: TRBD2
CDR3: CASSFRTSDPYEQYF

V: TRBV27
length: 15
size: NA
D: NA
CDR3: CASSLWGNPYNEQFF

V: TRBV2
length: 13
size: NA
D: TRBD1
CDR3: CASTDAGTVGYTF

V: TRBV2
length: 14
size: NA
D: NA
CDR3: CASSGPQTTYEQYF

V: TRBV23-1
length: 22
size: NA
D: TRBD1
CDR3: CASSIGTRGQNLSSSYNSPLHF

V: TRBV27
length: 19
size: NA
D: TRBD1
CDR3: CASSSSYLRDRGSEGIPYF

V: TRBV5-4
length: 15
size: NA
D: NA
CDR3: CASSSMTVPSYEQYF

V: TRBV10-3
length: 12
size: NA
D: TRBD1
CDR3: CAISERDRMAFF

V: TRBV20-1
length: 10
size: NA
D: NA
CDR3: CRNANTEAFF

V: TRBV5-4
length: 17
size: NA
D: TRBD2
CDR3: CASSGLAGALGEETQYF